This is a list of T cell receptor beta chains from one sample in a study of cytomegalovirus exposure and HLA in healthy donors. Using immunoSEQ multiplex PCR, the repertoire was profiled, and TCRdb retains in-frame clones only, with some absent. The sample has just over 150,000 clones; around four fifths are singletons. Source material: PBMCs. The receptors were gathered from a woman aged 30 to 39 in good health and CMV-seronegative. The CDR3 runs from the conserved cysteine through the conserved F or W. Each record gives: D gene, J gene, clone size, V gene, CDR3 DNA, CDR3 protein. A D gene is named only where the DNA matches it firmly. Part of the rows lack a size; the others show once, few, many or a class for expanded clones.

d_gene: TRBD2; j_gene: TRBJ2-2; abundance: few; v_gene: TRBV27; CDR3nt: TGTGCCAGCAGTTTAGTGGGGGGGACGGGGGAGCTGTTTTTT; CDR3aa: CASSLVGGTGELFF
d_gene: NA; j_gene: TRBJ1-6; abundance: few; v_gene: TRBV19; CDR3nt: TGTGCCAGTAGTATGGAAGACTCCTTCAATTCACCCCTCCACTTT; CDR3aa: CASSMEDSFNSPLHF
d_gene: NA; j_gene: TRBJ1-6; abundance: NA; v_gene: TRBV5-1; CDR3nt: TGCGCCAGCAGCACCAAGACAGGATCGGATTCACCCCTCCACTTT; CDR3aa: CASSTKTGSDSPLHF
d_gene: TRBD1; j_gene: TRBJ1-1; abundance: NA; v_gene: TRBV2; CDR3nt: TGTGCCAGCACGGGACAGGGGGGTCCGAACACTGAAGCTTTCTTT; CDR3aa: CASTGQGGPNTEAFF
d_gene: TRBD1; j_gene: TRBJ2-1; abundance: once; v_gene: TRBV7-8; CDR3nt: TGTGCCAGCAGCTTAGCTTCGCGGGACAGGGTAGTCAATGAGCAGTTCTTC; CDR3aa: CASSLASRDRVVNEQFF
d_gene: TRBD1; j_gene: TRBJ2-7; abundance: few; v_gene: TRBV11-2; CDR3nt: TGTGCCAGCAGCTTAGAAGGGGACAGTACCTACGAGCAGTACTTC; CDR3aa: CASSLEGDSTYEQYF
d_gene: NA; j_gene: TRBJ1-3; abundance: NA; v_gene: TRBV19; CDR3nt: TGTGCCAGTACCCCAGATGACAGAGGAAACACCATATATTTT; CDR3aa: CASTPDDRGNTIYF
d_gene: TRBD1; j_gene: TRBJ2-7; abundance: NA; v_gene: TRBV5-1; CDR3nt: TGCGCCAGCAGCTTGAGTACAGGGGGATTCTACGAGCAGTACTTC; CDR3aa: CASSLSTGGFYEQYF
d_gene: TRBD2; j_gene: TRBJ2-3; abundance: few; v_gene: TRBV4-2; CDR3nt: TGTGCCAGCAGCCAAGGGGCGGGGGGGCTGGATACGCAGTATTTT; CDR3aa: CASSQGAGGLDTQYF
d_gene: TRBD1; j_gene: TRBJ2-7; abundance: NA; v_gene: TRBV6-6; CDR3nt: TGTGCCAGCAGACGGGGACAGGAACTTAACTACGAGCAGTACTTC; CDR3aa: CASRRGQELNYEQYF
d_gene: TRBD1; j_gene: TRBJ1-5; abundance: few; v_gene: TRBV4-1; CDR3nt: TGCGCCAGCAGCCTCTCGGGACAGGGGGTTCAGCCCCAGCATTTT; CDR3aa: CASSLSGQGVQPQHF
d_gene: TRBD2; j_gene: TRBJ2-1; abundance: NA; v_gene: TRBV11-2; CDR3nt: TGTGCCAGCAGCTTGGCGGGGGTCTATGAGCAGTTCTTC; CDR3aa: CASSLAGVYEQFF
d_gene: NA; j_gene: TRBJ1-6; abundance: NA; v_gene: TRBV7-9; CDR3nt: TGTGCCAGCAGCCCCACCCGACCGGGTGCGGGAGATTCACCCCTCCACTTT; CDR3aa: CASSPTRPGAGDSPLHF
d_gene: NA; j_gene: TRBJ1-2; abundance: NA; v_gene: TRBV5-4; CDR3nt: TGTGCCAGCAGCTTGGGGGGAGAGGACTATGGCTACACCTTC; CDR3aa: CASSLGGEDYGYTF
d_gene: NA; j_gene: TRBJ2-7; abundance: NA; v_gene: TRBV5-5; CDR3nt: TGTGCCAGCAGGCCCCTAGGGAGGTCTGACGAGCAGTACTTC; CDR3aa: CASRPLGRSDEQYF
d_gene: NA; j_gene: TRBJ1-4; abundance: NA; v_gene: TRBV18; CDR3nt: TGTGCCAGCTCACACGGACAGACAACTAATGAAAAACTGTTTTTT; CDR3aa: CASSHGQTTNEKLFF
d_gene: NA; j_gene: TRBJ1-5; abundance: once; v_gene: TRBV4-1; CDR3nt: TGCGCCAGCAGCCAAATTAACGGGGGCAATCAGCCCCAGCATTTT; CDR3aa: CASSQINGGNQPQHF
d_gene: NA; j_gene: TRBJ1-5; abundance: NA; v_gene: TRBV4-2; CDR3nt: TGTGCCAGCAGCCAAGCAGATGGGGCAAGTCAGCCCCAGCATTTT; CDR3aa: CASSQADGASQPQHF
d_gene: NA; j_gene: TRBJ2-1; abundance: NA; v_gene: TRBV7-8; CDR3nt: TGTGCCAGCAGCCTCCATAGCTCCTACAATGAGCAGTTCTTC; CDR3aa: CASSLHSSYNEQFF
d_gene: NA; j_gene: TRBJ2-7; abundance: few; v_gene: TRBV28; CDR3nt: TGTGCCAGCAGCGGACTCCGCTACGAGCAGTACTTC; CDR3aa: CASSGLRYEQYF
d_gene: TRBD1; j_gene: TRBJ2-7; abundance: NA; v_gene: TRBV10-1; CDR3nt: TGCGCCAACCCGACAGGGGGTTGCTACGAGCAGTACTTC; CDR3aa: CANPTGGCYEQYF
d_gene: NA; j_gene: TRBJ1-3; abundance: NA; v_gene: TRBV19; CDR3nt: TGTGCCAGTAGATTGGGGGGTTTCTCTGGAAACACCATATATTTT; CDR3aa: CASRLGGFSGNTIYF
d_gene: NA; j_gene: TRBJ2-7; abundance: NA; v_gene: TRBV27; CDR3nt: TGTGCCAGCAGTCCCAGACAGGCCTACTACGAGCAGTACTTC; CDR3aa: CASSPRQAYYEQYF
d_gene: NA; j_gene: TRBJ2-7; abundance: NA; v_gene: TRBV11-2; CDR3nt: TGTGCCAGCAGCGGTGCGGGATCCAAACCTATTTACGAGCAGTACTTC; CDR3aa: CASSGAGSKPIYEQYF
d_gene: NA; j_gene: TRBJ1-6; abundance: NA; v_gene: TRBV28; CDR3nt: TGTGCCAGCAGTCCCGGGACTAGGAATTCACCCCTCCACTTT; CDR3aa: CASSPGTRNSPLHF
d_gene: NA; j_gene: TRBJ1-1; abundance: once; v_gene: TRBV9; CDR3nt: TGTGCCAGCAGTAGAGACAGCTGGAACACTGAAGCTTTCTTT; CDR3aa: CASSRDSWNTEAFF
d_gene: NA; j_gene: TRBJ1-6; abundance: few; v_gene: TRBV6-5; CDR3nt: TGTGCCAGCAGTTACTCGGGCCGAGGGCGATCACCCCTCCACTTT; CDR3aa: CASSYSGRGRSPLHF
d_gene: TRBD1; j_gene: TRBJ1-2; abundance: NA; v_gene: TRBV7-9; CDR3nt: TGTGCCAGCAGCTTGGGGGACAGGAACTACTATGGCTACACCTTC; CDR3aa: CASSLGDRNYYGYTF
d_gene: TRBD1; j_gene: TRBJ1-2; abundance: NA; v_gene: TRBV15; CDR3nt: TGTGCCACCAGCAGTGGTACAGGGGGGAACTATGGCTACACCTTC; CDR3aa: CATSSGTGGNYGYTF
d_gene: TRBD1; j_gene: TRBJ2-5; abundance: NA; v_gene: TRBV7-2; CDR3nt: TGTGCCAGCAGCTTAACAGGGGCTAAAGAGACCCAGTACTTC; CDR3aa: CASSLTGAKETQYF
d_gene: TRBD1; j_gene: TRBJ2-3; abundance: NA; v_gene: TRBV30; CDR3nt: TGTGCCTCCTCGACAGGGGGCGCAGATACGCAGTATTTT; CDR3aa: CASSTGGADTQYF
d_gene: TRBD2; j_gene: TRBJ2-3; abundance: NA; v_gene: TRBV7-2; CDR3nt: TGTGCCAGCAGCTACCGTAGCGGGGGTGGGACAGATACGCAGTATTTT; CDR3aa: CASSYRSGGGTDTQYF
d_gene: TRBD1; j_gene: TRBJ1-6; abundance: NA; v_gene: TRBV5-1; CDR3nt: TGCGCCAGCAGCTCAGGACAGGGGGCGGTATCACCCCTCCACTTT; CDR3aa: CASSSGQGAVSPLHF
d_gene: NA; j_gene: TRBJ2-7; abundance: NA; v_gene: TRBV7-2; CDR3nt: TGTGCCAGCAGCTTTTTCAGAAACTCCTACGAGCAGTACTTC; CDR3aa: CASSFFRNSYEQYF
d_gene: TRBD1; j_gene: TRBJ1-2; abundance: NA; v_gene: TRBV30; CDR3nt: TGTGCCTCACAACAGGGGATCGGTGGCTACACCTTC; CDR3aa: CASQQGIGGYTF
d_gene: NA; j_gene: TRBJ2-2; abundance: NA; v_gene: TRBV27; CDR3nt: TGTGCCAGCAGTTTGGAGCAGAACACCGGGGAGCTGTTTTTT; CDR3aa: CASSLEQNTGELFF
d_gene: NA; j_gene: TRBJ1-2; abundance: NA; v_gene: TRBV6-5; CDR3nt: TGTGCCAGCAGATCGACAGAGAGGTATGGCTACACCTTC; CDR3aa: CASRSTERYGYTF
d_gene: NA; j_gene: TRBJ1-5; abundance: NA; v_gene: TRBV5-5; CDR3nt: TGTGCCAGCAGCCCGGAGACGGGATATCAGCCCCAGCATTTT; CDR3aa: CASSPETGYQPQHF
d_gene: TRBD2; j_gene: TRBJ2-5; abundance: few; v_gene: TRBV4-1; CDR3nt: TGCGCCAGCAGCCAAGAGGAGGGAACCTGGACTAGCGGGGGGAGAGAGACCCAGTACTTC; CDR3aa: CASSQEEGTWTSGGRETQYF
d_gene: TRBD2; j_gene: TRBJ2-1; abundance: NA; v_gene: TRBV30; CDR3nt: TGTGCCTGGAGTGGAGGGACTAGCGGGGGGCGATTTCGGCTCAATGAGCAGTTCTTC; CDR3aa: CAWSGGTSGGRFRLNEQFF
d_gene: NA; j_gene: TRBJ1-1; abundance: NA; v_gene: TRBV5-1; CDR3nt: TGCGCCAGCAGCTGGGCCAGGATGAACACTGAAGCTTTCTTT; CDR3aa: CASSWARMNTEAFF
d_gene: NA; j_gene: TRBJ1-2; abundance: NA; v_gene: TRBV28; CDR3nt: TGTGCCACTTCTCCCCTTGACAGGAACTATGGCTACACCTTC; CDR3aa: CATSPLDRNYGYTF
d_gene: NA; j_gene: TRBJ2-5; abundance: NA; v_gene: TRBV25-1; CDR3nt: TGTGCCAGCAGTGAATATTCCGGGTTAGGTAGAGCCCAGTACTTC; CDR3aa: CASSEYSGLGRAQYF
d_gene: NA; j_gene: TRBJ2-7; abundance: NA; v_gene: TRBV5-1; CDR3nt: TGCGCCAGCAGCGAGGACAGCCTTCGGGCCTACGAGCAGTACTTC; CDR3aa: CASSEDSLRAYEQYF
d_gene: NA; j_gene: TRBJ2-7; abundance: NA; v_gene: TRBV6-6; CDR3nt: TGTGCCAGCAGTTACTCTGGCAGTACCTACGAGCAGTACTTC; CDR3aa: CASSYSGSTYEQYF
d_gene: NA; j_gene: TRBJ1-2; abundance: NA; v_gene: TRBV5-4; CDR3nt: TGTGCCAGCAGCTCCGAAACGGGGTTCTATGGCTACACCTTC; CDR3aa: CASSSETGFYGYTF
d_gene: TRBD1; j_gene: TRBJ1-2; abundance: NA; v_gene: TRBV5-1; CDR3nt: TGCGCCAGCAGCCCCGGGACAGGGTCGGCTAACTATGGCTACACCTTC; CDR3aa: CASSPGTGSANYGYTF
d_gene: TRBD2; j_gene: TRBJ2-1; abundance: once; v_gene: TRBV6-1; CDR3nt: TGTGCCAGCCGACTAGCGGGTATATTGGAGCAGTTCTTC; CDR3aa: CASRLAGILEQFF